This TCR beta chain was observed in a study of T cells expressing NK-cell markers. The CDR3 length is 14 residues. Germline V CDR1 and CDR2: DFQATT, SNEGSKA (reference sequence). For each CDR3 protein, TCRdb gives one entry from its re-call of the 5' RACE reads, without DNA. This table lists a few hundred thousand distinct CDR3 sequences. Concerning this clonotype itself: No antigen is known for it.

General observations from the study: The same clonotypes also predominated in the CD3+CD56-NKG2C+ fraction of several donors. The dominant NKG2C+ clonotypes represented about 1.0-7.0% of CD8+ T cells in about six donors.

The sequenced sample consisted of blood T cells: a sorted CD56 or NKG2C T cell subset, CD4+ or CD8+ T cells, or bulk PBMC T cells (not recorded which). The receptor was derived from a man aged 18-69 years in good health. This chain links TRBV20-1 with TRBJ2-1. CDR3 sequence reads: CSAPRLSGYNEQFF.